This T cell receptor beta chain stems from a study of blood T cell repertoires in COVID-19 (dated by TCRdb to 2020 to 2022). For context, the study as a whole: Samples from collaborators originated in the United States, Italy and Spain and spanned both the acute and convalescent phases of COVID-19. The material from the prospective study consisted of cDNA or gDNA derived from T cells, B-cell-depleted T cells, or PBMCs. The dataset comprised deeply sampled blood TCRbeta repertoires from subjects exposed to, actively infected with, or recovered from COVID-19. The repertoires were made available in a free public database intended to serve as a resource for research on the immune response to SARS-CoV-2. The samples were drawn from the first 160 participants of the ongoing ImmuneRACE study and from some 1,300 subjects provided by 6 global collaborators. A de-identified subject ID, COVID-19 status, age in years and sex were almost always included in the sample metadata. Where available, HLA class I and class II types were obtained from metadata supplied by the sample provider rather than from assay-based typing.

Results the study describes overall, beyond this receptor: Clinical and demographic metadata were provided uncurated, with the amount varying by source and participant.

The immunoSEQ Assay, a bias-controlled multiplex PCR, was used to amplify TCRbeta CDR3 regions from genomic DNA. The source study handled its data this way. Nucleated cell counts per sample were estimated from amplification of reference gene primers within the assay. To quantify the absolute abundance of each unique TCRbeta CDR3 rearrangement, sequence reads were collapsed and filtered. For each sample, productive Simpson clonality was calculated as the square root of Simpson's diversity index over productive rearrangements. TCRdb limited this immuneACCESS table to in-frame rearrangements with V and J called. A share of clones is missing; checked studies link under half to unresolved V genes, and the rest is unexplained. V and J calls and clone size are as listed in that table; D and trimming were resolved from the DNA. In this sample the table shows tens of thousands of clones, 90% of which occur a single time. Around 1.3% of the sample is held by the ten biggest clonotypes.

The V end gives up 5 bases and the J end 8 bases, leaving 14 bases in the junction not matched to a gene. From the cysteine through the phenylalanine, the CDR3 covers 15 amino acids. The entry retains the CDR3 DNA only, 45 bases that are in frame from base 1. CDR1 and CDR2 (SGHAT, FQNNGV) derive from the germline V gene. The collaborating institutions used their own protocols to collect whole blood in K2EDTA tubes. For TCRbeta analysis, collaborators shipped samples in one of three forms: frozen whole blood, isolated PBMCs, or DNA extracted from either of those sample types. For this clone: This clone's antigen is unknown. Base-call qualities are not available, and no considerably larger clone is one nucleotide away.

The specimen sequenced was peripheral blood. The sequence derives from a man in his fifties or sixties with acute or convalescent COVID-19. Recombination connected TRBV11-2 to TRBJ1-2, with 7 bases aligning to TRBD1. The CDR3 loop reads CASSEGATGLTGYTF. The DNA reads as follows: TGTGCCAGCAGCGAGGGGGCGACAGGGTTGACGGGCTACACCTTC.